These 29 T cell receptor beta chains were sequenced from one sample in a study of response to subunit inactivated influenza vaccine. TCRdb processed the RT-PCR reads anew with MiXCR; each CDR3 protein has one entry. The sample carries about 160,000 distinct CDR3 sequences, 9.5% to 12% recorded once. The sequenced sample was CD8+ T cells sorted from PBMCs, obtained less than 25 months after vaccination. The receptors come from a man between 50 and 69 years old who received an inactivated influenza vaccine.

The rearrangement joins TRBV28 to TRBJ2-4; TRBD1 aligns across 9 bases. The germline V gene encodes CDR1 MDHEN and CDR2 SYDVKM. The CDR3 is 15 amino acids. Germline trimming cut 3 bases from V and 0 bases from J; bases unmatched to any gene: 0. The CDR3 DNA sequence: TGTGCCAGCAGTTTGGACAGGGGAGCCAAAAACATTCAGTACTTC. Translated: CASSLDRGAKNIQYF.

In this sample, this clonotype turned up a few times. The chain uses TRBV28 and TRBJ2-7; D call uncertain. Germline CDR1 MDHEN, CDR2 SYDVKM. The CDR3 is 14 residues long. Deletions cut 5 bases from V and 5 bases from J, with 16 bases between. The CDR3 region is CASSGLDKPHEQYF. The DNA for the CDR3 is TGTGCCAGCAGTGGTCTAGACAAACCCCACGAGCAGTACTTC. Based on the CDR3 plus reference TRBV28 and TRBJ2-7, the full variable domain is DVKVTQSSRYLVKRTGEKVFLECVQDMDHENMFWYRQDPGLGLRLIYFSYDVKMKEKGDIPEGYSVSREKKERFSLILESASTNQTSMYLCASSGLDKPHEQYFGPGTRLTVT.

This clonotype appeared a few times. The chain uses TRBV12-3 or TRBV12-4 and TRBJ2-5; 11 positions match TRBD1. Germline trimming cut 5 bases from V and 5 bases from J; bases unmatched to any gene: 10. There are 16 residues in the CDR3. The CDR3 here is CASSVPDRGRPETQYF. CDR3 DNA sequence: TGTGCCAGCAGTGTCCCGGACAGGGGGCGGCCGGAGACCCAGTACTTC.

V gene TRBV5-6 combines with J gene TRBJ2-7; tentatively, D is TRBD1 (6 bases). The V end lost 2 bases, the J end lost 1 base, and 16 bases lay between the germline ends. Per germline, CDR1 SGHDT and CDR2 YYEEEE. This CDR3 region has 16 residues. The CDR3 loop reads CASSFRNRDISYEQYF. In nucleotides, the CDR3 is TGTGCCAGCAGCTTTAGAAACCGGGACATATCCTACGAGCAGTACTTC.

The J gene is TRBJ2-2, the V gene TRBV12-3 or TRBV12-4, with TRBD1 identical over 7 bases. The CDR3 is made up of 21 amino acids. Unmatched junction bases numbered 18, after V lost 1 base and J lost 1 base. The chain's CDR3 is CASSLGTPGQRLGGNTGELFF. Written as DNA, the CDR3 is TGTGCCAGCAGTTTAGGGACGCCGGGACAGAGATTAGGGGGGAACACCGGGGAGCTGTTTTTT.

This clonotype has only a few counts. V gene TRBV21-1 combines with J gene TRBJ2-3; whether TRBD1, the table's D call, matches the DNA was not checked. TRBV21-1 is a listed pseudogene. CDR3 length equals 19 residues. CDR3 loop: CASSKWAGISPTSTDTQYF. DNA for the CDR3: TGTGCCAGCAGCAAATGGGCAGGGATCTCTCCTACATCCACAGATACGCAGTATTTT.

This chain joins TRBV10-2 and TRBJ2-2; no reliable D call. CDR1 WSHSY and CDR2 SAAADI come from the germline V gene. V was cut by 2 bases and J by 4 bases, with 5 bases left in between. CDR3 length: 13 amino acids. The CDR3 spells CASSEGITGELFF. The CDR3 DNA is TGCGCCAGCAGTGAGGGGATCACCGGGGAGCTGTTTTTT.

This clonotype was detected ten times or more. The CDR3: CASSLGAGLAGNEQFF. CDR3 DNA: TGTGCCAGCAGCTTAGGGGCGGGACTAGCGGGTAATGAGCAGTTCTTC. The rearrangement links TRBV7-9 to TRBJ2-1; TRBD2 matches at 12 bases. Germline values: CDR1 SEHNR, CDR2 FQNEAQ (reference sequence). V lost 1 base to trimming and J lost 7 bases; unmatched junction nucleotides: 5. The CDR3 length is 16 residues.

This clonotype was counted only a few times. The chain recombines TRBV12-3 or TRBV12-4 with TRBJ1-2; TRBD1 matches at 7 bases. The CDR3 has 15 amino acids. The junction had 5 bases not matched to a gene; V was cut back by 0 bases and J by 4 bases. The CDR3 DNA follows: TGTGCCAGCAGTTTAGCGCAGACAGGGCGCTATGGCTACACCTTC. This codes for CASSLAQTGRYGYTF.

This clonotype was counted ten times or more. The chain employs TRBV29-1 and TRBJ2-3; 16 bases match TRBD2. CDR1 and CDR2 (germline): SQVTM, ANQGSEA. Trimming removed 4 bases from V and 2 bases from J; junction bases left unmatched: 3. CDR3 length: 16 residues. CDR3 nucleotide sequence: TGCAGCGTTGCCGGGACTAGCGGGAGGGCCACAGATACGCAGTATTTT. Amino acids: CSVAGTSGRATDTQYF.

This clonotype was detected a few times. The chain is built from TRBV6-5 and TRBJ1-1; maybe TRBD1 (5 bases). Germline V gene lookup returns CDR1 MNHEY and CDR2 SVGAGI. The ends were cut back, 4 bases at V and 1 base at J, with 16 bases in the middle. The CDR3 runs 16 residues. The CDR3 loop reads CASSSRLGVENTEAFF. For the CDR3, the DNA is TGTGCCAGCAGTTCCAGGTTGGGGGTTGAGAACACTGAAGCTTTCTTT.

This clonotype was detected only a few times. This may come from a read error, since a much larger clone is one base off. The rearrangement links TRBV4-3 to TRBJ2-1; 9 positions match TRBD2. The CDR3 consists of 17 residues. Germline V gives CDR1 LGHNA, CDR2 YSLEER. The CDR3 DNA sequence: TGCGCCAGCAGCCAAGATCGGGCTAGCGGGGCCTACCATGAGCAGTTCTTC. It codes for CASSQDRASGAYHEQFF.

The sample holds a few counts of this clonotype. This chain joins TRBV15 and TRBJ2-2; 8 bases match TRBD1. Per the germline V gene, CDR1 is LNHNV and CDR2 is YYDKDF (reference sequence). The length of the CDR3 is 16 residues. The V segment lost 2 bases and the J segment 4 bases; nucleotides outside the gene matches: 6. CDR3 loop: CATSRFRGPSTGELFF. The CDR3 coding sequence is TGTGCCACCAGCAGATTCAGGGGGCCGAGCACCGGGGAGCTGTTTTTT. Using reference TRBV15 and TRBJ2-2 for the parts outside the CDR3, the full variable domain is DAMVIQNPRYQVTQFGKPVTLSCSQTLNHNVMYWYQQKSSQAPKLLFHYYDKDFNNEADTPDNFQSRRPNTSFCFLDIRSPGLGDTAMYLCATSRFRGPSTGELFFGEGSRLTVL.

This rearrangement joins TRBV7-9 to TRBJ1-1; D unclear. Germline CDR1 SEHNR, CDR2 FQNEAQ (reference sequence). The CDR3 contains 13 residues. Trimming left V 10 bases short and J 4 bases short, with 16 bases between. The CDR3 reads CATTLGSGTEAFF. As DNA, the CDR3 is TGTGCCACAACCCTGGGTTCCGGCACTGAAGCTTTCTTT. The full variable domain, completed using reference TRBV7-9 and TRBJ1-1, is DTGVSQNPRHKITKRGQNVTFRCDPISEHNRLYWYRQTLGQGPEFLTYFQNEAQLEKSRLLSDRFSAERPKGSFSTLEIQRTEQGDSAMYLCATTLGSGTEAFFGQGTRLTVV.

This clonotype was found many times. The rearrangement links TRBV5-1 to TRBJ2-3, with TRBD1 identical over 9 bases. Germline lookup yields CDR1 SGHRS and CDR2 YFSETQ. This CDR3 has 14 amino acids. V lost 1 base and J lost 6; bases outside the gene matches: 3. Written as DNA, the CDR3 is TGCGCCAGCAGCTTGAGGACAGGGGTGGATACGCAGTATTTT. It translates to CASSLRTGVDTQYF.

The V call is TRBV7-9, the J call TRBJ2-5; maybe TRBD2 (5 bases). CDR1 is SEHNR, CDR2 FQNEAQ, per germline (reference sequence). Trimming took 2 bases from V and 3 from J, leaving 13 bases between them. The CDR3 sequence is 15 residues long. CDR3 DNA: TGTGCCAGCAGCTTATTGGAGGCATCCAAAGAGACCCAGTACTTC. Translating it yields CASSLLEASKETQYF.

The rearrangement links TRBV6-9 to TRBJ2-3, with 7 bases that match TRBD1. Trimming removed 6 bases from V and 0 bases from J; junction bases left unmatched: 12. The CDR3 spans 17 residues. Per the germline V gene, CDR1 is MNHGY and CDR2 is SVAAGI. This CDR3 reads CASRGQKTGDSTDTQYF. CDR3 DNA: TGTGCCAGCAGGGGGCAGAAAACAGGGGATAGCACAGATACGCAGTATTTT.

Ten or more counts support this clonotype. The chain joins TRBV27 to TRBJ2-7; D is undetermined. CDR1 and CDR2 from the germline V gene are MNHEY and SMNVEV (reference sequence). The CDR3 has 15 amino acids. V lost 1 base to trimming and J lost 2 bases, with 12 bases between them. CDR3 in amino acids: CASSLLGNTAYEQYF. Written as DNA, the CDR3 is TGTGCCAGCAGTTTATTAGGGAATACGGCCTACGAGCAGTACTTC.

This clonotype has only a few counts. In DNA, the CDR3 is TGTGCCAGCAGCTTAGTGAGGTTGAACACTGAAGCTTTCTTT. Protein product: CASSLVRLNTEAFF. The V call is TRBV7-9, the J call TRBJ1-1; unclear D gene. Trimming removed 1 base at V and 0 bases at J, with 6 bases between. CDR1 and CDR2 (germline): SEHNR, FQNEAQ (reference sequence). The CDR3 loop spans 14 amino acids.

The table lists this clonotype with a few counts. A read error may explain this, as a much larger clone is one base away. V and J are TRBV4-1 and TRBJ1-1; the D gene is possibly TRBD1 (5 bases). Germline V gene lookup returns CDR1 MGHRA and CDR2 YSYEKL. V was pared by 0 bases and J by 3 bases, with 11 bases between. The CDR3 consists of 15 residues. This CDR3 reads CASSQDPGRDTEAFF. The CDR3 bases are TGCGCCAGCAGCCAAGATCCGGGGCGGGACACTGAAGCTTTCTTT.

This clonotype appeared many times. This chain uses TRBV27 with TRBJ2-1, with 16 bases identical to TRBD2. Germline CDR1 and CDR2: MNHEY and SMNVEV (reference sequence). The CDR3 has 18 residues. Unmatched junction bases numbered 12, after V lost 6 bases and J lost 7 bases. The CDR3 DNA reads as TGTGCCAGCAGAGAGTCCGGGACTAGCGGGAGGGCGGGGAATGAGCAGTTCTTC. Amino acid sequence: CASRESGTSGRAGNEQFF.

The chain recombines TRBV19 with TRBJ2-3; D not resolved. Looked up from germline, CDR1 is LNHDA and CDR2 is SQIVND (reference sequence). The CDR3 has 13 residues. V lost 2 bases and J lost 5, with 8 bases in between. The CDR3 coding sequence is TGTGCCAGTAGTATACGTAACGGAGATACGCAGTATTTT. Its protein product is CASSIRNGDTQYF.

This clonotype has a handful of counts. The chain uses TRBV9 and TRBJ1-4; 7 bases match TRBD1. Germline values: CDR1 SGDLS, CDR2 YYNGEE. J gave up 2 bases and V 4 bases, and 5 bases lay outside the gene matches. CDR3 size: 15 residues. CDR3: CASSSGQTTNEKLFF. For the CDR3, the DNA is TGTGCCAGCAGCTCGGGACAGACCACTAATGAAAAACTGTTTTTT.

This clonotype was counted a few times. Here the CDR3 DNA reads TGTGCCAGCAGCTCTAGCGGGAGTAAGACCCAGTACTTC. It codes for CASSSSGSKTQYF. The chain uses TRBV4-2 and TRBJ2-5; TRBD2 matches 10 bases. This CDR3 region has 13 residues. V trimming: 5 bases; J trimming: 6 bases; junction bases outside the gene matches: 3. Germline V gene sequence: CDR1 LGHNA, CDR2 YNFKEQ.

The V call is TRBV10-3, the J call TRBJ1-5; D call uncertain. Germline V gene data show CDR1 as ENHRY and CDR2 as SYGVKD. CDR3 length: 16 residues. The V and J ends lost 3 bases and 4 bases respectively, with 16 bases between them. CDR3 sequence: CAISDSQGFGNQPQHF. The CDR3 DNA reads as TGTGCCATCAGTGACAGCCAAGGGTTTGGGAATCAGCCCCAGCATTTT.

This chain connects TRBV4-3 to TRBJ1-2; 7 bases line up with TRBD1. Germline V gene sequence: CDR1 LGHNA, CDR2 YSLEER. The CDR3 has 15 amino acids. The V gene end was trimmed by 5 bases and the J gene end by 3 bases; junction bases not matched to a gene: 9. CDR3 bases: TGCGCCAGCAGCTCCAGTACAGGGGCATACTATGGCTACACCTTC. Protein product: CASSSSTGAYYGYTF.

The chain is built from TRBV6-2 or TRBV6-3 and TRBJ2-1; 9 bases line up with TRBD2. CDR3 size: 17 residues. J was trimmed by 0 bases and V by 2 bases; bases with no gene match: 5. Germline V lookup: CDR1 MNHEY, CDR2 SVGEGT. CDR3: CASSYRLAGSSYNEQFF. CDR3 in DNA: TGTGCCAGCAGTTACCGGCTAGCGGGGAGCTCCTACAATGAGCAGTTCTTC.

In its sample, this clonotype was seen many times. CDR3 protein: CSARDLKSSYEQYF. The CDR3 region has the DNA TGCAGTGCTCGGGACCTAAAGAGCTCCTACGAGCAGTACTTC. V and J are TRBV20-1 and TRBJ2-7; D is perhaps TRBD1 or TRBD2 (5 bases each). The CDR3 length is 14 residues. Germline CDR1 and CDR2: DFQATT and SNEGSKA (reference sequence). The V gene lost 5 bases and the J gene lost 0 bases, with 14 bases spanning the gap.

This clonotype was observed a few times. The V and J genes are TRBV27 and TRBJ2-7, with D tentatively TRBD1 (6 bases). The CDR3 is made up of 14 amino acids. With 8 bases removed from V and 3 bases from J, the gap between germline ends came to 17 bases. Per the germline V gene, CDR1 is MNHEY and CDR2 is SMNVEV (reference sequence). The CDR3 DNA is TGTGCCAGCGCTTTGAGGGGGTTCTACTACGAGCAGTACTTC. Its translation: CASALRGFYYEQYF.